Here is one T cell receptor beta chain with its context. PCR used 60 Vbeta primers and 13 Jbeta primers. Some clones are missing from TCRdb's copy, which holds only in-frame ones; the method was immunoSEQ multiplex PCR. The table lists about 130,000 clones, about 78% of them singletons. This CDR3 is 12 amino acids long. Germline assignment: CDR1 LNHDA and CDR2 SQIVND (reference sequence). With 6 bases clipped from V and 5 bases from J, the junction kept 2 bases outside the gene matches. The record originates from a study of cytomegalovirus exposure and HLA in healthy donors. The chain employs TRBV19 and TRBJ2-5; 8 positions agree with TRBD1. The sequence derives from a female donor in good health and CMV-seronegative. The sample taken for sequencing was PBMCs. CDR3 protein: CASSQGAETQYF. DNA of the CDR3: TGTGCCAGTAGCCAGGGGGCGGAGACCCAGTACTTC.